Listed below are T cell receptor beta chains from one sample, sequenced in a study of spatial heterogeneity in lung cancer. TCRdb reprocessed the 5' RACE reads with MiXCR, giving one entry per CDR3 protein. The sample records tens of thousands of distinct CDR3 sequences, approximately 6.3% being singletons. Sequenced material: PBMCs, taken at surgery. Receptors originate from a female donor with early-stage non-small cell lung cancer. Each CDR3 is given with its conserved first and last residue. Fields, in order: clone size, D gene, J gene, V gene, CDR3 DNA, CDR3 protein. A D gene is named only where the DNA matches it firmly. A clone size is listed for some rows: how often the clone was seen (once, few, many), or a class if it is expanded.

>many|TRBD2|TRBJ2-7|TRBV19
TGTGCCAGTAGTATTGCACTAGCGGGAAGCGAGCAGTACTTC
CASSIALAGSEQYF
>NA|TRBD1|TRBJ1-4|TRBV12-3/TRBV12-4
TGTGCCAGCAGGGCCGGGACAGCAGCCGAAAAACTGTTTTTT
CASRAGTAAEKLFF
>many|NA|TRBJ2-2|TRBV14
TGTGCCAGCAGCCCCGGGACTCTCACCGGGGAGCTGTTTTTT
CASSPGTLTGELFF
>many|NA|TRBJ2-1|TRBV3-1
TGTGCCAGCAGCCAAGGGGGTAGCGACTCATCGGGGAATGAGCAGTTCTTC
CASSQGGSDSSGNEQFF
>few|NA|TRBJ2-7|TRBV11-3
TGTGCCAGCAGCGAGGACAGTGACCGTGGGGAGTACTTC
CASSEDSDRGEYF
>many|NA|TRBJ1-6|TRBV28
TGTGCCAGCAGTTTACAATTGGGTAATTCACCCCTCCACTTT
CASSLQLGNSPLHF
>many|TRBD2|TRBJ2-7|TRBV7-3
TGTGCCAGCAGCTCCAGCGGGGACTCCTACGAGCAGTACTTC
CASSSSGDSYEQYF
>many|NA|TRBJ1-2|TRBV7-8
TGTGCCAGCGGCTTCGCGACAGGCGCGACCTATGGCTACACCTTC
CASGFATGATYGYTF
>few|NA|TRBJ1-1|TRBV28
TGTGCCAGCAGTTTTAGTGGGGGATCGAACACTGAAGCTTTCTTT
CASSFSGGSNTEAFF
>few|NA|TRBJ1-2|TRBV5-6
TGTGCCAGCAGCCCGGGGGGGACGCCCGGTAATTATGGCTACACCTTC
CASSPGGTPGNYGYTF
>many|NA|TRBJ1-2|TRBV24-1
TGTGCCACCAGTGATCAGAGAACTTATGGCTACACCTTC
CATSDQRTYGYTF
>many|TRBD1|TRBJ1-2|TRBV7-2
TGTGCCAGCAGCTTGGACAGGCCGGGCTACACCTTC
CASSLDRPGYTF
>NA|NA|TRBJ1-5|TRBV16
TGTGCCAGCAGCCCTAGGGTCCAGGGCGGTCAGCCCCAGCATTTT
CASSPRVQGGQPQHF
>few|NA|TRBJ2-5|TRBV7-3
TGTGCCAGCAGCCTATCCCGCGAATCAGAGACCCAGTACTTC
CASSLSRESETQYF
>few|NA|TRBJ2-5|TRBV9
TGTGCCAGCGGTACTAGCACCCAGTACTTC
CASGTSTQYF
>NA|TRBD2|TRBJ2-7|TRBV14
TGTGCCAGCAGCTCGGGACTATCCTCCTACGAGCAGTACTTC
CASSSGLSSYEQYF
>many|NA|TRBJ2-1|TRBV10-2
TGCGCCAGCAGTGATCAGCGGAGGCACAATGAGCAGTTCTTC
CASSDQRRHNEQFF
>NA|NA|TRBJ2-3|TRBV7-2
TGTGCCAGCAGCTTAGCGAAAACATCATCTACGCAGTATTTT
CASSLAKTSSTQYF
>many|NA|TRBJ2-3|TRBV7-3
TGTGCCAGCAGCCTCGGACTCAGCACAGATACGCAGTATTTT
CASSLGLSTDTQYF
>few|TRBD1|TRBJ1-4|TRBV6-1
TGTGCCAGCAGTCAGGGACAGTCGGAAGAAAAACTGTTTTTT
CASSQGQSEEKLFF
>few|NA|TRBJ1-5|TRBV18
TGTGCCAGCTCACCAGACAGTGGGGGTGAGGGGCCCCAGCATTTT
CASSPDSGGEGPQHF
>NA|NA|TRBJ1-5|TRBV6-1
TGTGCCAGCAGCGCCATTTATAGCAATCAGCCCCAGCATTTT
CASSAIYSNQPQHF
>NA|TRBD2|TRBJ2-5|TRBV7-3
TGTGCCAGCAGCTTATTTGTTGGGAGGGGAGAGACCCAGTACTTC
CASSLFVGRGETQYF
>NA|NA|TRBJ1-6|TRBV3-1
TGTGCCAGCAGCCAAGTGGGGCGCGGGGGTTCACCCCTCCACTTT
CASSQVGRGGSPLHF
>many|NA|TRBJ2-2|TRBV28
TGTGCCAGCAGTTTATCAAACACCGGGGAGCTGTTTTTT
CASSLSNTGELFF
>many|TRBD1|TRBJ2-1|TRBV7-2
TGTGCCAGCAGCTTAGGCCTTGAGGACAGGGGGTACAATGAGCAGTTCTTC
CASSLGLEDRGYNEQFF
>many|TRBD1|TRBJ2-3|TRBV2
TGTGCCAGCAGACCCCGGGACAGGGGAGAGAGAACAGATACGCAGTATTTT
CASRPRDRGERTDTQYF
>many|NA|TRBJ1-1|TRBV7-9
TGTGCCAGCAGCCCCTTTTCAGACACTGAAGCTTTCTTT
CASSPFSDTEAFF
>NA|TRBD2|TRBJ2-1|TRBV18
TGTGCCAGCTCACCACCGAGCGGGAGCGGCTATGAGCAGTTCTTC
CASSPPSGSGYEQFF
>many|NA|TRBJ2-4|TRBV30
TGTGCCTGGAGTGCTGACATAAACATTCAGTACTTC
CAWSADINIQYF
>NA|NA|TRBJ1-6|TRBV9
TGTGCCAGCAGCGTAGGAGTCCTTGGTTCACCCCTCCACTTT
CASSVGVLGSPLHF
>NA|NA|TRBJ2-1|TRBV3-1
TGTGCCAGCAGCCAACCCTGGGAGCAGTTCTTC
CASSQPWEQFF
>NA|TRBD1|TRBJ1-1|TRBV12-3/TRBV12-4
TGTGCCATCACAGGGGGCACTGAAGCTTTCTTT
CAITGGTEAFF
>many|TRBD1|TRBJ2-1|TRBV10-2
TGCGCCAGCAGTGACGGTTGGGACAGGGGATCCAATGAGCAGTTCTTC
CASSDGWDRGSNEQFF
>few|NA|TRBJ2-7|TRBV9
TGTGCCAGCAGCGTACAGGGAAGTCCCTACGAGCAGTACTTC
CASSVQGSPYEQYF
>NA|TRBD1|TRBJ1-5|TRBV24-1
TGTGCCACCAGTGATTCGACAGGGGGACAGCCCCAGCATTTT
CATSDSTGGQPQHF
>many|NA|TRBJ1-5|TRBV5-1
TGCGCCAGCAGCTTGCCCGGGGAGCCCCAGCATTTT
CASSLPGEPQHF
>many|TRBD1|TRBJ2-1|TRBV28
TGTGCCAGCAGTTCGCTACCGGGACAGGGGGTATCTCGAGATGTAAATGAGCAGTTCTTC
CASSSLPGQGVSRDVNEQFF
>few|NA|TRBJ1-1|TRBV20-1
TGCAGTGCTAGAACGGGGGGGGTGAACACTGAAGCTTTCTTT
CSARTGGVNTEAFF
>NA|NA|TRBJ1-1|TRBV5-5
TGTGCCAGCAGCTTGTGGTCAGAGAACACTGAAGCTTTCTTT
CASSLWSENTEAFF
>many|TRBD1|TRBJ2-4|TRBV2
TGTGCCAGCAGTGTTACAGGGGGCGTAAACATTCAGTACTTC
CASSVTGGVNIQYF
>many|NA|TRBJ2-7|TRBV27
TGTGCCAGCAGTTTAGCGGGCCTAGGATACGAGCAGTACTTC
CASSLAGLGYEQYF
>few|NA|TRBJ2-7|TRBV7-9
TGTGCCAGCAGCTTAGCTAATGAGGGGGTACACGAGCAGTACTTC
CASSLANEGVHEQYF
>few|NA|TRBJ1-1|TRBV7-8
TGTGCCAGCAGCTTCCCCGGGGGGGGGTATACTGAAGCTTTCTTT
CASSFPGGGYTEAFF
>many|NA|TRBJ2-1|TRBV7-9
TGTGCCAGCAGCCCCGGGGCCCACAGGTTCTTC
CASSPGAHRFF
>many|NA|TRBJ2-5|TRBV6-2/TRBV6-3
TGTGCCAGCAGTTACTCGACGACGGCAGAGACCCAGTACTTC
CASSYSTTAETQYF
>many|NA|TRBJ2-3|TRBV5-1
TGCGCCAGCAGCTTGGTGGAGCCGGCCACAGATACGCAGTATTTT
CASSLVEPATDTQYF
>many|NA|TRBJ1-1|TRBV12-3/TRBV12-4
TGTGCCAGCAGTTTAGGTCACACGAACACTGAAGCTTTCTTT
CASSLGHTNTEAFF
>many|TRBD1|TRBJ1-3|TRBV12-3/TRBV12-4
TGTGCCAGCAGTCCTCAGTCAGGGGGCTCTGGAAACACCATATATTTT
CASSPQSGGSGNTIYF
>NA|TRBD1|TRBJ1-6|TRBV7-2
TGTGCCAGCAGCTTCGGACAGGTTAATTCACCCCTCCACTTT
CASSFGQVNSPLHF
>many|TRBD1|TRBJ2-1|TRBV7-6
TGTGCCAGCAGCGCTAGGGACAGGGGAGGGGGTGAGCAGTTCTTC
CASSARDRGGGEQFF
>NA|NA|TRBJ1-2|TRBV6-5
TGTGCCAGCAGAAAAAGGACGTGGAACGGCTACACCTTC
CASRKRTWNGYTF
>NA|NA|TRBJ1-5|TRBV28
TGTGCCAGCACCTTCCCCCAAGATCTAGTAAGCGGGGGCAATCAGCCCCAGCATTTT
CASTFPQDLVSGGNQPQHF
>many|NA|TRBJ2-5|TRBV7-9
TGTGCCAGCAGCTTGACAGTCCAAGAGACCCAGTACTTC
CASSLTVQETQYF
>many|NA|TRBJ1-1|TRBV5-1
TGCGCCAGCAGCTTGGTAGGGGTGGACACTGAAGCTTTCTTT
CASSLVGVDTEAFF
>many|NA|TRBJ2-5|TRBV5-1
TGCGCCAGCAGCCGGGACAACTCAGAGACCCAGTACTTC
CASSRDNSETQYF
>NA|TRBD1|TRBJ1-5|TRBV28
TGTGCCAGCAGTCTAACCCTGACAGGGGCGGGGCAGCCCCAGCATTTT
CASSLTLTGAGQPQHF
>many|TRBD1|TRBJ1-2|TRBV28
TGTGCCAGCAGTCTTGACAGGGCCTATGGCTACACCTTC
CASSLDRAYGYTF
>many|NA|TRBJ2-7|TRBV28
TGTGCCAGCAGTTTAGTCGACGAGCAGTACTTC
CASSLVDEQYF